This T cell receptor beta chain was identified in a study of blood T cell repertoires in COVID-19. Study overall: Material from acute and convalescent COVID-19 was sourced from the United States, Italy and Spain. PBMCs, B-cell-depleted T cells, or T cells provided the cDNA or gDNA that made up the material.

Methods used by the authors: It was from reference gene primer amplification that nucleated cell counts were estimated. This table comes from immunoSEQ multiplex PCR, and its TCRdb copy is limited to in-frame clones, with some not included. V and J calls and clone size are as listed in that table; D and trimming were resolved from the DNA. The profile shows about 76,000 clones, roughly 91% of them singletons. This CDR3 contains 15 residues. The germline CDR1 and CDR2 sequences are SGHNT and YYREEE (reference sequence). The V and J ends lost 2 bases and 5 bases respectively, with 15 bases between them.

The sequence came from a woman between 45 and 65 years old in a cohort sampled during active COVID-19. The chain employs TRBV5-4 and TRBJ2-3; TRBD1 might be the D (5 bases). The sequenced sample consisted of peripheral blood. CDR3 loop: CASSFWLVGVDTQYF. The CDR3 bases are TGTGCCAGCAGCTTCTGGCTAGTAGGGGTAGATACGCAGTATTTT.